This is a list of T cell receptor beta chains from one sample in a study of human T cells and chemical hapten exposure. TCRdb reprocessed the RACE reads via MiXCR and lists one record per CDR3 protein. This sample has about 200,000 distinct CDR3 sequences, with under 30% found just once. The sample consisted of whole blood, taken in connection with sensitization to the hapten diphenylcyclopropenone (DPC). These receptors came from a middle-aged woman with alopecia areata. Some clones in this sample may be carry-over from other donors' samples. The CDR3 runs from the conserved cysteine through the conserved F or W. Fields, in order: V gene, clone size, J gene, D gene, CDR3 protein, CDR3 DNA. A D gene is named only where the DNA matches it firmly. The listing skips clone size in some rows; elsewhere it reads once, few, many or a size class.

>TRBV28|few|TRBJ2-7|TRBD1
CASSRGQGTYEQYF
TGTGCCAGCAGTAGGGGGCAGGGGACATACGAGCAGTACTTC
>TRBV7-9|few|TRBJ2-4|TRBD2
CASRFTSDTAKNIQYF
TGTGCCAGCAGGTTCACTAGCGATACAGCCAAAAACATTCAGTACTTC
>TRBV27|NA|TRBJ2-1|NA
CASSLSADNEQFF
TGTGCCAGCAGTTTATCAGCAGACAATGAGCAGTTCTTC
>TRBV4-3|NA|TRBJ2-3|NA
CASSQDAGGLRADTQYF
TGCGCCAGCAGCCAAGATGCAGGAGGGCTCCGAGCAGATACGCAGTATTTT
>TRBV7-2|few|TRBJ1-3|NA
CASSLDQGNTIYF
TGTGCCAGCAGCTTAGACCAGGGTAACACCATATATTTT
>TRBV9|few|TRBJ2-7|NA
CASSVAQGSSYEQYF
TGTGCCAGCAGCGTAGCACAGGGAAGCTCCTACGAGCAGTACTTC
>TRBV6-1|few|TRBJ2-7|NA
CASTDKGGASYEQYF
TGTGCCAGCACCGACAAGGGGGGCGCGTCCTACGAGCAGTACTTC
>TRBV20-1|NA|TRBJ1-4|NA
CSASLQEGSEKLFF
TGCAGTGCTAGCTTGCAAGAGGGCAGTGAAAAACTGTTTTTT
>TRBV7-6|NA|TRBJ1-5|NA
CASSLEAAPSNQPQHF
TGTGCCAGCAGCTTAGAGGCGGCACCAAGCAATCAGCCCCAGCATTTT
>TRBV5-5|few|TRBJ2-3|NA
CASSLDTPDTQYF
TGTGCCAGCAGCTTAGATACGCCGGATACGCAGTATTTT
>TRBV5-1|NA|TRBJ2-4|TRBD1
CASSTQGEAKNIQYF
TGCGCCAGCAGCACACAGGGGGAGGCCAAAAACATTCAGTACTTC
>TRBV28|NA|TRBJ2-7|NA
CASSFYGKSYEQYF
TGTGCCAGCAGTTTTTACGGGAAGTCCTACGAGCAGTACTTC
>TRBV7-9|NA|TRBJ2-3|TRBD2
CANRLAGGGSTDTQYF
TGTGCCAACCGACTAGCGGGAGGTGGGAGCACAGATACGCAGTATTTT
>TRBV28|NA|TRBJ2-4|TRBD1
CASSRSRTGGAGNIQYF
TGTGCCAGCAGCCGGAGCAGAACAGGGGGCGCCGGAAACATTCAGTACTTC
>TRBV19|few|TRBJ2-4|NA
CASSPKYTLAKNIQYF
TGTGCCAGTTCTCCGAAATACACGTTAGCCAAAAACATTCAGTACTTC
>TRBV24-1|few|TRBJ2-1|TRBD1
CATSDHRGYYNEQFF
TGTGCCACCAGTGATCACAGGGGGTACTACAATGAGCAGTTCTTC
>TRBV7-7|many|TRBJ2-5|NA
CASGPGGETQYF
TGTGCTAGCGGCCCGGGCGGGGAGACCCAGTACTTC
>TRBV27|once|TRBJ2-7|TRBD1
CASSLFPTGTGF
TGTGCCAGCAGTTTATTCCCGACCGGGACAGGATTC
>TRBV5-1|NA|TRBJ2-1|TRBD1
CASSYSNRGSDEQFF
TGCGCCAGCAGCTACTCTAACAGGGGTAGCGATGAGCAGTTCTTC
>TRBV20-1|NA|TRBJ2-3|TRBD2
CRQLWRGGPSLRSSTDTQYF
TGCCGCCAACTGTGGAGGGGAGGGCCGAGTTTACGTTCTAGCACAGATACGCAGTATTTT
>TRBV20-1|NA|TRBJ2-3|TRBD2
CSAMDGRAADTQYF
TGCAGTGCTATGGACGGGAGGGCCGCAGATACGCAGTATTTT
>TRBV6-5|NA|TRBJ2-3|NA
CASSRGRLDTQYF
TGTGCCAGCAGTAGGGGGAGATTAGATACGCAGTATTTT
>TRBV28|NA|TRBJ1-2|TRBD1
CASVRGGSNYGYTF
TGTGCCAGTGTCAGGGGGGGCTCTAACTATGGCTACACCTTC
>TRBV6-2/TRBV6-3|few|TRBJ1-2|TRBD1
CASSAIPGQGLDYGYTF
TGTGCCAGCAGTGCGATACCGGGACAGGGATTGGACTATGGCTACACCTTC
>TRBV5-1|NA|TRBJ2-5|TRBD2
CASSLGSSGSYVGTQYF
TGCGCCAGCAGCTTGGGGTCTAGCGGGAGTTACGTCGGGACCCAGTACTTC
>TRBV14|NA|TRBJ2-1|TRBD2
CASSLSVSGWDEQFF
TGTGCCAGCAGCCTCAGCGTTAGCGGGTGGGATGAGCAGTTCTTC
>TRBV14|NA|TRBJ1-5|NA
CASSQDAQGNRQPQHF
TGTGCCAGCAGCCAAGACGCTCAGGGAAATCGTCAGCCCCAGCATTTT
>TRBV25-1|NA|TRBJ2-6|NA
CASKGLVHEEGATGANVLTF
TGTGCCTCAAAGGGGTTGGTGCACGAGGAGGGGGCGACTGGGGCCAACGTCCTGACTTTC
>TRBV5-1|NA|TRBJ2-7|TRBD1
CASSLATGTAEQYF
TGCGCCAGCAGCTTGGCGACCGGGACAGCCGAGCAGTACTTC
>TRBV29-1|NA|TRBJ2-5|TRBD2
CSVARLAGETGETQYF
TGCAGCGTTGCCCGGCTAGCGGGAGAAACTGGAGAGACCCAGTACTTC
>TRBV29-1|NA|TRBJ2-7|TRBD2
CSVGTSSTSYEQYF
TGCAGCGTTGGGACTAGCTCTACCTCCTACGAGCAGTACTTC
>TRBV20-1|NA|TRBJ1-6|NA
CSARGRNSPLHF
TGCAGTGCTAGAGGCCGAAATTCACCCCTCCACTTT
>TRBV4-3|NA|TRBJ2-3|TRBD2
CASSLTSGSADTQYF
TGCGCCAGCAGCCTGACTAGCGGGAGCGCAGATACGCAGTATTTT
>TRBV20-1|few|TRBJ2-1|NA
CSASRYSATYNEQFF
TGCAGTGCTAGTAGGTATAGCGCGACTTACAATGAGCAGTTCTTC
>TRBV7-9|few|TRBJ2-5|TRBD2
CASTQGGQETQYF
TGTGCCAGCACCCAGGGAGGGCAAGAGACCCAGTACTTC
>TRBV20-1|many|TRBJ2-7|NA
CSARQGMVSYEQYF
TGCAGTGCTAGGCAGGGAATGGTGAGCTACGAGCAGTACTTC
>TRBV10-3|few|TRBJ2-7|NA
CAIQGDHSYEQYF
TGTGCCATTCAGGGTGATCACTCCTACGAGCAGTACTTC
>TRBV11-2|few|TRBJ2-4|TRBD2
CASSRGGLDNIQYF
TGTGCCAGCAGCCGGGGGGGGCTCGATAACATTCAGTACTTC
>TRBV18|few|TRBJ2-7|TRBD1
CASSPIQGAGDEQYF
TGTGCCAGCTCACCGATACAGGGGGCTGGCGACGAGCAGTACTTC
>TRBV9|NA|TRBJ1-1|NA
CASSVEQGQDTEAFF
TGTGCCAGCAGCGTAGAGCAGGGGCAGGACACTGAAGCTTTCTTT
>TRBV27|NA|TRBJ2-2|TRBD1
CASSFMTGGAGELFF
TGTGCCAGCAGCTTCATGACAGGGGGAGCCGGGGAGCTGTTTTTT
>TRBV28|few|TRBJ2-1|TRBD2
CASSLRGLAGGSYNEQFF
TGTGCCAGCAGTTTAAGGGGGCTAGCGGGAGGCTCCTACAATGAGCAGTTCTTC
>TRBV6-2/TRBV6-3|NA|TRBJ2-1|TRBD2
CASRASGRVDEQFF
TGTGCCAGCCGGGCTAGCGGGAGGGTTGATGAGCAGTTCTTC
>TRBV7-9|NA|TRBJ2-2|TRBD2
CASSLRAGANTGELFF
TGTGCCAGCAGCTTACGGGCGGGAGCGAACACCGGGGAGCTGTTTTTT
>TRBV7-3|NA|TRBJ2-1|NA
CASSQGSYNEQFF
TGTGCCAGCAGCCAAGGGAGCTACAATGAGCAGTTCTTC
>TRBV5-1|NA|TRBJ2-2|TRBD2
CASSPGGSGRNTGELFF
TGCGCCAGCAGCCCGGGGGGTAGCGGACGGAACACCGGGGAGCTGTTTTTT
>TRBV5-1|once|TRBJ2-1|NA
CASSPAALSYNEQFF
TGCGCCAGCAGTCCGGCGGCCCTCTCCTACAATGAGCAGTTCTTC
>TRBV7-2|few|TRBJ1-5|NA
CASSAAGPQHF
TGTGCCAGCAGCGCAGCCGGGCCCCAGCATTTT
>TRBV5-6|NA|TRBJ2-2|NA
CASSLTRGQPLVTGELFF
TGTGCCAGCAGCCTAACACGCGGACAGCCCCTCGTCACCGGGGAGCTGTTTTTT
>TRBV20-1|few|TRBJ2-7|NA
CSAILEYEQYF
TGCAGTGCTATACTAGAGTACGAGCAGTACTTC